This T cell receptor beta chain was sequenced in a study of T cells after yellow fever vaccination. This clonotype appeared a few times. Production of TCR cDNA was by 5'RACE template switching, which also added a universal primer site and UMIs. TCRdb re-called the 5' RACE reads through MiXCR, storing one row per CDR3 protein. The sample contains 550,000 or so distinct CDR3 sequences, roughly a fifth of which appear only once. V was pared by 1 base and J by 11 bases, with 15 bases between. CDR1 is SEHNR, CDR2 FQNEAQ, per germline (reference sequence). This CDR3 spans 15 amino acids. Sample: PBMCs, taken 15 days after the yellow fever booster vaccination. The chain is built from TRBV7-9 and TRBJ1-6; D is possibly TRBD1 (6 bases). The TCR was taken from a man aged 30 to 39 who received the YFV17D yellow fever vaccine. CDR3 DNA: TGTGCCAGCAGCTTAGTACGCCAGGGGTTGGCACCCCTCCACTTT. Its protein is CASSLVRQGLAPLHF.